This T cell receptor (beta chain) was recovered during a study of identical twins. This clonotype was recorded a few times. The CDR3 extends over 13 amino acids. The V and J ends lost 0 bases and 7 bases respectively, with 10 bases between them. Via MiXCR, TCRdb re-called the 5' RACE reads, giving one row per CDR3 protein. The sample consists of about 720,000 distinct CDR3 sequences, 8.5% to 9% of them appearing once. The data also belong to a second study, concerning yellow fever vaccine responses in identical twins.

The receptor was isolated from a young woman in good health. This chain uses TRBV12-3 or TRBV12-4 with TRBJ2-7; no clear D. Material: PBMCs. The CDR3 DNA follows: TGTGCCAGCAGTTTAGCGCCCGCCAGGGAGCAGTACTTC. Amino acids: CASSLAPAREQYF.